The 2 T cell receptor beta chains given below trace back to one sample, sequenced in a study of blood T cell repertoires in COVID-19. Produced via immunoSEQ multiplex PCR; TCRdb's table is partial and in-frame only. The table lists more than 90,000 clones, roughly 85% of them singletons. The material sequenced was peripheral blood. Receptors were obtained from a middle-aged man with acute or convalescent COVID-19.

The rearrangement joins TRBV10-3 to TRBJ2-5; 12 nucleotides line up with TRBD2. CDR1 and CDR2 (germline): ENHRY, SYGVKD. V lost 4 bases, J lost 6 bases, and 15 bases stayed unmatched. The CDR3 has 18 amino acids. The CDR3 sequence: CAISAERTSGGRGKTQYF. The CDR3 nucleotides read TGTGCCATCAGTGCAGAGAGAACTAGCGGGGGGAGGGGAAAGACCCAGTACTTC.

In DNA, the CDR3 is TGTGCCAGCAGCCCTAGGGGCAGTCAAGAGACCCAGTACTTC. Its translation: CASSPRGSQETQYF. V gene TRBV3-1 (or the pseudogene TRBV3-2) combines with J gene TRBJ2-5, with a weak D call TRBD1 (5 bases). Germline CDR1 reads LGHDT; CDR2 reads YNNKEL (reference sequence). This CDR3 comprises 14 residues. V dropped 4 bases and J dropped 2 bases, with 11 bases sitting between them.